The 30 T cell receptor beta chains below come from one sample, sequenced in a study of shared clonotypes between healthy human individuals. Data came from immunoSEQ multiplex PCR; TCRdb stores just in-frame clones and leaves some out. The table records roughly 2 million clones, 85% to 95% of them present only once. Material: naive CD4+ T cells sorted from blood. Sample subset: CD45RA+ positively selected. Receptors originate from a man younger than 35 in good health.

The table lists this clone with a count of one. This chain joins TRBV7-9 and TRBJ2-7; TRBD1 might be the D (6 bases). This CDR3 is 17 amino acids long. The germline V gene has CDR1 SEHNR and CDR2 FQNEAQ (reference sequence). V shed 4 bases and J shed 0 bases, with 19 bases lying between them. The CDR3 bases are TGTGCCAGCAGCTCAGAGGGGACAAGACTATACTCCTACGAGCAGTACTTC. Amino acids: CASSSEGTRLYSYEQYF.

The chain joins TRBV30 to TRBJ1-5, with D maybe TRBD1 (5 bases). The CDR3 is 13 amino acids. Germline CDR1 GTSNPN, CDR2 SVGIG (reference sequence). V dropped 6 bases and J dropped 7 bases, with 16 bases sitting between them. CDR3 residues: CACNEQEGQPQHF. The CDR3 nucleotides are TGTGCCTGCAACGAACAGGAGGGACAGCCCCAGCATTTT.

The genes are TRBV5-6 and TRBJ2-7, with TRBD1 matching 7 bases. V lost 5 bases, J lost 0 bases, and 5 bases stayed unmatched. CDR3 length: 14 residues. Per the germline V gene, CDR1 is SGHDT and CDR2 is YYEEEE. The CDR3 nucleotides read TGTGCCAGCAGTCGCCGGGACAGCTCCTACGAGCAGTACTTC. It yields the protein CASSRRDSSYEQYF.

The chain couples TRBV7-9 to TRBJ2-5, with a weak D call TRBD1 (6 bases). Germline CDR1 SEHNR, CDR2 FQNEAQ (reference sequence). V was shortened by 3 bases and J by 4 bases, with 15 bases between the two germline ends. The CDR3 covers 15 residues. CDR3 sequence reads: CASSLSSGARETQYF. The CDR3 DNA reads TGTGCCAGCAGCTTGAGTTCAGGGGCGAGAGAGACCCAGTACTTC.

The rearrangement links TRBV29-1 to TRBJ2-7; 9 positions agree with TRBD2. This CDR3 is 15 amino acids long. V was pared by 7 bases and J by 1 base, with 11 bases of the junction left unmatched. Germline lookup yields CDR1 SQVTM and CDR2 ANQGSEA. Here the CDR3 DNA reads TGCAGCGCTACGGCTAGCGGGAAGCTTTCCTACGAGCAGTACTTC. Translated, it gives CSATASGKLSYEQYF.

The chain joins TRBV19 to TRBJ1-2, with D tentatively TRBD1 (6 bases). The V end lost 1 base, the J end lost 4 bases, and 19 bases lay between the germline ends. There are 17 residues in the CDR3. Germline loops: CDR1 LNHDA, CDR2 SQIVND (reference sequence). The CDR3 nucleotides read TGTGCCAGTAGTATAGGGCCAGGGGCGCGGTGGAGCTATGGCTACACCTTC. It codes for CASSIGPGARWSYGYTF.

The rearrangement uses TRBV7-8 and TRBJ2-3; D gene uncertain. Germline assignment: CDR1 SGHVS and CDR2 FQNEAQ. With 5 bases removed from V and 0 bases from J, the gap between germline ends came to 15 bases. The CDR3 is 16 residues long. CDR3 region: CASSEPRPLSTDTQYF. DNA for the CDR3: TGTGCCAGCAGCGAACCGAGACCCCTCAGCACAGATACGCAGTATTTT.

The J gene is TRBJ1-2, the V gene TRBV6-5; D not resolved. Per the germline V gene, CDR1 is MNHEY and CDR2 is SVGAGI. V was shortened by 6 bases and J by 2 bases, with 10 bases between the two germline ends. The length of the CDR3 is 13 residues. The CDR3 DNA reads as TGTGCCAGCAGGGAGGACGGGAACTATGGCTACACCTTC. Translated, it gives CASREDGNYGYTF.

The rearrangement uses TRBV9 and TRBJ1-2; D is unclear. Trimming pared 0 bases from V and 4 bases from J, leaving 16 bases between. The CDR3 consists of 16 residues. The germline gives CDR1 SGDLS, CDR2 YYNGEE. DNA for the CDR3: TGTGCCAGCAGCGTAGTAGGGCAGTGGTCTACCTATGGCTACACCTTC. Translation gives CASSVVGQWSTYGYTF.

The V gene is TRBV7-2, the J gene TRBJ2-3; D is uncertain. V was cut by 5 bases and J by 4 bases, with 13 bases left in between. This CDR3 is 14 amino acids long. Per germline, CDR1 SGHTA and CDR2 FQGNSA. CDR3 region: CASSPSGWPDTQYF. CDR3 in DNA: TGTGCCAGCAGCCCTTCTGGTTGGCCAGATACGCAGTATTTT.

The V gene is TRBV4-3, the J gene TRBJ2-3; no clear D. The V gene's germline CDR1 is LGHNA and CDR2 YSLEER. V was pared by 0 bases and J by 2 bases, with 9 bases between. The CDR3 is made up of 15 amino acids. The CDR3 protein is CASSQEVGPTDTQYF. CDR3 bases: TGCGCCAGCAGCCAAGAAGTGGGTCCCACAGATACGCAGTATTTT.

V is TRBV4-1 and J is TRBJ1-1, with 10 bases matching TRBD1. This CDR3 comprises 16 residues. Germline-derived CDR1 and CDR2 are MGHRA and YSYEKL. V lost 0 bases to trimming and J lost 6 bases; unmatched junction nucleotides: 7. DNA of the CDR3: TGCGCCAGCAGCCAAGAGTCACGGACAGGGGGTCCTGAAGCTTTCTTT. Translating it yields CASSQESRTGGPEAFF.

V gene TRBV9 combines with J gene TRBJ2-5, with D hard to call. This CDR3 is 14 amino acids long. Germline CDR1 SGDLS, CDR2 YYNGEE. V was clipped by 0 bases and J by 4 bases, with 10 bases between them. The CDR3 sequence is CASSVEISRETQYF. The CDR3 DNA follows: TGTGCCAGCAGCGTAGAAATATCAAGAGAGACCCAGTACTTC.

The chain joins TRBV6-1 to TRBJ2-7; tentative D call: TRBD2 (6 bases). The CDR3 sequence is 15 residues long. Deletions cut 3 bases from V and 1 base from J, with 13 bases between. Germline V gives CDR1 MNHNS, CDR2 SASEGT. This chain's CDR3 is CASSDGGTLSYEQYF. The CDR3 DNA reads TGTGCCAGCAGTGATGGTGGGACTCTGTCCTACGAGCAGTACTTC.

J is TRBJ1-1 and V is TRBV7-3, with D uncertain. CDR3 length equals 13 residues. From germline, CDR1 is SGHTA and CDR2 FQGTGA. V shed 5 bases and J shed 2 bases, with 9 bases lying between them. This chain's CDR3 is CASSKDRNTEAFF. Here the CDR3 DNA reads TGTGCCAGCAGCAAGGACCGCAACACTGAAGCTTTCTTT.

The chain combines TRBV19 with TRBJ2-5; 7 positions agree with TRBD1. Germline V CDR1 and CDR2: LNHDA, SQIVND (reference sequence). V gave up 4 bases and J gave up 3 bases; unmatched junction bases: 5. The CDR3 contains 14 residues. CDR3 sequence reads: CASSSRGGKETQYF. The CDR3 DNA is TGTGCCAGTAGTAGTCGAGGGGGCAAAGAGACCCAGTACTTC.

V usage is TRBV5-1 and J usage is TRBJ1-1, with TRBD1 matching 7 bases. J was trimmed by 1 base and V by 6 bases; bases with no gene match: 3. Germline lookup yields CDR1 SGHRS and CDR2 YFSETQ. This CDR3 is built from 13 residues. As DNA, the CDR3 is TGCGCCAGCACAGGGGGACCGAACACTGAAGCTTTCTTT. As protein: CASTGGPNTEAFF.

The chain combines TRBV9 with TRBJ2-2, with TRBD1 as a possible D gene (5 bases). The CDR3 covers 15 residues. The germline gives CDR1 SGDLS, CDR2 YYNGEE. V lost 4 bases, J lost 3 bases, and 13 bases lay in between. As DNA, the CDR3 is TGTGCCAGCAGCCCCAGTACAGGATACACCGGGGAGCTGTTTTTT. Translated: CASSPSTGYTGELFF.

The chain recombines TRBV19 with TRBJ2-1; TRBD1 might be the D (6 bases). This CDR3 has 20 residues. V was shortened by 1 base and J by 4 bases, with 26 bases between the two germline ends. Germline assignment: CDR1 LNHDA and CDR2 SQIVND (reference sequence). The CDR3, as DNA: TGTGCCAGTAGTATAGGTCAGGGGTCCCTCAGGAGATCAATTTACAATGAGCAGTTCTTC. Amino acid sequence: CASSIGQGSLRRSIYNEQFF. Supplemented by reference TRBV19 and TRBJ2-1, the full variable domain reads DGGITQSPKYLFRKEGQNVTLSCEQNLNHDAMYWYRQDPGQGLRLIYYSQIVNDFQKGDIAEGYSVSREKKESFPLTVTSAQKNPTAFYLCASSIGQGSLRRSIYNEQFFGPGTRLTVL.

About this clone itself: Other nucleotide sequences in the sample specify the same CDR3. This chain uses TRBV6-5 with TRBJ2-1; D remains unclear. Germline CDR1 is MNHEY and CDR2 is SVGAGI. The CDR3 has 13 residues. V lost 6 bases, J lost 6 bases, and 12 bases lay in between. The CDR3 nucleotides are TGTGCCAGCAGCCGGGCCGGTGGCAATGAGCAGTTCTTC. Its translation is CASSRAGGNEQFF.

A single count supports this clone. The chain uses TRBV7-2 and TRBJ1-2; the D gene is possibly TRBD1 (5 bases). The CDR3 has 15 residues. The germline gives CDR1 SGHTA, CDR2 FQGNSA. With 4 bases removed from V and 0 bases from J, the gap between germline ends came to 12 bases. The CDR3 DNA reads TGTGCCAGCAGCTCCCGGACACTTCCTAACTATGGCTACACCTTC. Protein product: CASSSRTLPNYGYTF.

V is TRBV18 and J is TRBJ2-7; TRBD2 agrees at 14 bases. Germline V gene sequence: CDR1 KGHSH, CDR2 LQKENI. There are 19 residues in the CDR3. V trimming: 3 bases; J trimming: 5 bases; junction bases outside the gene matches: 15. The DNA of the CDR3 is TGTGCCAGCTCACCTAAATGGGACGGAGGACTAGCGGGAGGCCACGAGCAGTACTTC. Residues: CASSPKWDGGLAGGHEQYF.

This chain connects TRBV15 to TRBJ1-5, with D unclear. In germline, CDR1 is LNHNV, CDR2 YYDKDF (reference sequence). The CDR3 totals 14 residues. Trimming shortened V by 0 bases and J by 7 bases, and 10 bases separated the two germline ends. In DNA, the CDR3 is TGTGCCACCAGCAGAGAATCGGGGAGGCAGCCCCAGCATTTT. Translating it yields CATSRESGRQPQHF.

CDR3 region: CATSGDRGSGEQYF. The CDR3 DNA reads as TGTGCCACCTCGGGGGACAGGGGTTCGGGGGAGCAGTACTTC. The chain couples TRBV10-3 to TRBJ2-7, with 10 bases lining up with TRBD1. The ends lost 10 bases at V and 7 bases at J; junction bases unmatched: 13. The germline V gene encodes CDR1 ENHRY and CDR2 SYGVKD. This CDR3 contains 14 residues.

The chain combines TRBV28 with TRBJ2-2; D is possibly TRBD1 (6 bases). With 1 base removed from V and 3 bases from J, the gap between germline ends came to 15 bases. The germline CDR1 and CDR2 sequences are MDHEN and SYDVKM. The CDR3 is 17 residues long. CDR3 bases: TGTGCCAGCAGTTTATTTCAGGGGCAGGGTTACACCGGGGAGCTGTTTTTT. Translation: CASSLFQGQGYTGELFF.

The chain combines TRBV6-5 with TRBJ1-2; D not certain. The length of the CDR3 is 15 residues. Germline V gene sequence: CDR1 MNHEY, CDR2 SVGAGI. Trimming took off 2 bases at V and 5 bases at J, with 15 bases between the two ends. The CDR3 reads CASSYRSTIGYGYTF. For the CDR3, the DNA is TGTGCCAGCAGTTACCGCAGTACGATAGGATATGGCTACACCTTC.

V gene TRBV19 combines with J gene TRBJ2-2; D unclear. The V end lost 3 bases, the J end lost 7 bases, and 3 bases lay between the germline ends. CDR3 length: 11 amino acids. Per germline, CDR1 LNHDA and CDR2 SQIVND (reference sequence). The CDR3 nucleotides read TGTGCCAGTAGTATGTTCGGGGAGCTGTTTTTT. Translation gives CASSMFGELFF. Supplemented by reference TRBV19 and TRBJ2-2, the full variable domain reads DGGITQSPKYLFRKEGQNVTLSCEQNLNHDAMYWYRQDPGQGLRLIYYSQIVNDFQKGDIAEGYSVSREKKESFPLTVTSAQKNPTAFYLCASSMFGELFFGEGSRLTVL.

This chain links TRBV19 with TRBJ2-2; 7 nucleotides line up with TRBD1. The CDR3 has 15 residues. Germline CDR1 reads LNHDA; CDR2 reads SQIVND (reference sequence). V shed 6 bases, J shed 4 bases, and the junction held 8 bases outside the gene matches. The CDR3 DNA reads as TGTGCCAGTAGCTCCGGGACAGCAGCCACCGGGGAGCTGTTTTTT. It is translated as CASSSGTAATGELFF.

Here the CDR3 reads CASSVSGSPTGELFF. The CDR3 nucleotides are TGTGCCAGTAGTGTGAGCGGGAGTCCCACCGGGGAGCTGTTTTTT. The J gene is TRBJ2-2, the V gene TRBV19; TRBD2 agrees at 8 bases. Germline lookup yields CDR1 LNHDA and CDR2 SQIVND (reference sequence). Trimming removed 5 bases from V and 4 bases from J; junction bases left unmatched: 6. This CDR3 comprises 15 residues.

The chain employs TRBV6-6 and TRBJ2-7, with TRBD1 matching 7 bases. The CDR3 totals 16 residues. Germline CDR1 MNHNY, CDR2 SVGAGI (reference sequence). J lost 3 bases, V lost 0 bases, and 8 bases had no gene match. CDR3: CASSYSNLGQDYEQYF. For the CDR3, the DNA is TGTGCCAGCAGTTACTCGAATCTCGGACAGGACTACGAGCAGTACTTC.